This T cell receptor (beta chain) originates from a study of beta chain features in type 1 diabetes. The CDR3 contains 13 residues. Germline V gene lookup returns CDR1 MNHNY and CDR2 SVGAGI (reference sequence). Study results and limitations: In patients and controls equally, PCR might favor templates that are shorter. Patients showed naive, central memory and Treg TCRB repertoires that appeared more similar than those of healthy donors. Type 1 diabetes patients had TCRB CDR3s that were shorter (moderately but significantly so) in all four CD4+ subsets.

In its sample, this clone was seen many times. Its antigen is currently unknown. The junction shows a germline mismatch at one end, possibly a read error. Expressed TCRB transcripts got sequenced, as all isolated RNA was reverse transcribed. Assay used: immunoSEQ multiplex PCR; TCRdb lists only in-frame clones, some missing. The table has about 330,000 clones, approximately 11% seen once. Sequences were obtained from naive CD4+ T cells from blood. The J gene is TRBJ2-1, the V gene TRBV6-6, with TRBD2 matching 8 bases. This TCR came from a woman aged 30 to 39 in good health. The CDR3 protein is CASSYSGETGGIF. The CDR3, as DNA: TGTGCCAGCAGTTACTCCGGGGAAACGGGAGGGATCTTC.